The 29 T cell receptor beta chains presented below share a single source sample, sequenced in a study of tumor and adjacent non-tumor tissue in lung cancer. RNA was extracted from bulk tissue without any cell sorting. Three rounds of nested PCR, following a modified ARM-PCR protocol, produced the TCRbeta library. TCRdb reanalysed the multiplex PCR reads using MiXCR and keeps one entry per CDR3 protein. This sample has about 110,000 distinct CDR3 sequences; roughly 84% occur once, and the top ten carry approximately 22%. The sequenced sample consisted of lung tumor tissue. These receptors all stem from a man aged 65 to 85 with non-small cell lung cancer.

This clonotype occurred many times. The rearrangement joins TRBV11-2 to TRBJ1-1, with D perhaps matching TRBD1 (6 bases). With 7 bases removed from V and 1 base from J, the gap between germline ends came to 13 bases. Germline loops: CDR1 SGHAT, CDR2 FQNNGV. The CDR3 totals 14 residues. Written as DNA, the CDR3 is TGTGCCAGCACCGGGACACAGAGGAACACTGAAGCTTTCTTT. Translating it yields CASTGTQRNTEAFF.

This chain connects TRBV6-5 to TRBJ2-1; a possible D gene is TRBD1 (5 bases). The V gene's germline CDR1 is MNHEY and CDR2 SVGAGI. Between the trimmed V and J ends, which lost 6 bases and 3 bases, there was a span of 18 bases. This CDR3 is built from 16 residues. As DNA, the CDR3 is TGTGCCAGCAGCTACAGTGTAGGGGATTACTACAATGAGCAGTTCTTC. Encoded protein: CASSYSVGDYYNEQFF.

A note on this clonotype: An end of the junction does not agree with germline; a read error may underlie this. V gene TRBV12-3 or TRBV12-4 combines with J gene TRBJ2-1, with a possible D match to TRBD1 (5 bases). This CDR3 is built from 13 residues. The CDR3 DNA follows: TGTGCCAGCAGAGCCCCAGGGAAGAATGAGCAATTCTTC. This codes for CASRAPGKNEQFF.

The chain uses TRBV12-3 or TRBV12-4 and TRBJ2-3; possibly TRBD1 or TRBD2 for D (5 bases each). The CDR3 has 19 amino acids. Trimming stripped 3 bases from V and 9 bases from J, with 31 bases between. The chain's CDR3 is CASSLVRGREGEFYLTQYF. DNA for the CDR3: TGTGCCAGCAGTTTGGTCCGGGGCAGGGAAGGGGAATTTTATTTGACGCAGTATTTT.

Points on this clonotype: Compared with germline, one end of the junction differs, possibly owing to a read error. CDR3 coding DNA: TGTACCAGCAGCCAATGGACCAAGCGCGAGCACTACTTC. This codes for CTSSQWTKREHYF. This chain joins TRBV11-2 and TRBJ2-7; D not certain. CDR3 size: 13 residues. CDR1 and CDR2 (germline): SGHAT, FQNNGV. Filled out from reference TRBV11-2 and TRBJ2-7, the complete variable domain reads EAGVAQSPRYKIIEKRQSVAFWCNPISGHATLYWYQQILGQGPKLLIQFQNNGVVDDSQLPKDRFSAERLKGVDSTLKIQPAKLEDSAVYLCTSSQWTKREHYFGPGTRLTVT.

The chain employs TRBV20-1 and TRBJ2-3; D call uncertain. Germline V CDR1 and CDR2: DFQATT, SNEGSKA (reference sequence). V lost 7 bases and J lost 3, with 14 bases in between. There are 13 residues in the CDR3. CDR3 DNA sequence: TGCAGTGTACGGGCGGTCGGGACAGATACGCAGTATTTT. The encoded protein is CSVRAVGTDTQYF.

Notes on this clonotype: Possible read error: a much larger clone is one base away. The chain couples TRBV5-4 to TRBJ2-2; 8 nucleotides agree with TRBD2. Germline V gene lookup returns CDR1 SGHNT and CDR2 YYREEE (reference sequence). The J segment lost 1 base and the V segment lost 4 bases, leaving 3 bases of the junction unmatched. This CDR3 is 15 amino acids long. The DNA of the CDR3 is TGTGCCAGCAGCCTTAGCGGGGTGAACACCGGGGAGCTGTTTTTT. Protein: CASSLSGVNTGELFF.

As concerns this clonotype: One end of the junction is discordant with germline, which a read error may explain. This rearrangement joins TRBV4-1 to TRBJ1-4, with a weak D call TRBD1 (6 bases). The CDR3 is made up of 15 amino acids. Germline-derived CDR1 and CDR2 are MGHRA and YSYEKL. The DNA for the CDR3 is TGCGCCCAGCCAGATACGGGGGCAGGGGAACGAAAAACTGTTTTT. Residues: CAQPDTGAGERKTVF.

On this clonotype itself: The junction does not match germline at one end; this may be a read error. This sequence joins TRBV6-2 or TRBV6-3 and TRBJ2-5, with D hard to call. Germline values: CDR1 MNHEY, CDR2 SVGEGT. The CDR3 length is 12 residues. CDR3 bases: TGTGCCAGCAGTTCCCAATTTAAGACTCAGTACTTC. Encoded protein: CASSSQFKTQYF.

Worth noting for this clonotype: A much larger clonotype is one base distant, so this may be a read error. The chain is built from TRBV2 and TRBJ2-2; D remains unclear. CDR3 size: 14 residues. The V gene's germline CDR1 is SNHLY and CDR2 FYNNEI. Trimming cost V 10 bases and J 9 bases, with 21 bases left between them. The CDR3 DNA reads TGTGCCAACTCCTTGGCAGGAGATACCCGGGAGCTGTTTTTT. It yields the protein CANSLAGDTRELFF.

This clonotype was seen repeatedly, ten times or more. V usage is TRBV5-1 and J usage is TRBJ2-5, with 11 bases fitting TRBD2. Germline V gene sequence: CDR1 SGHRS, CDR2 YFSETQ. The CDR3 consists of 13 residues. V lost 5 bases to trimming and J lost 5 bases; unmatched junction nucleotides: 2. The CDR3 spells CASRTSGKETQYF. In DNA, the CDR3 is TGCGCCAGCAGGACTAGCGGGAAGGAGACCCAGTACTTC.

As regards this clonotype: The CDR3 end shows no conserved phenylalanine or tryptophan, and so a read error is likely. The rearrangement links TRBV13 to TRBJ2-7; 7 bases are a match to TRBD2. Trimming took 11 bases from V and 5 from J; bases not matched to a gene: 12. CDR3 size: 13 residues. The V gene's germline CDR1 is PRHDT and CDR2 FYEKMQ (reference sequence). The CDR3, as DNA: TGTGCCGGGAGCTCAACCGCGGGGGACGAGCAGTACATC. It codes for CAGSSTAGDEQYI.

A remark on this clonotype: The final CDR3 position lacks the conserved phenylalanine or tryptophan, pointing to a likely read error. The DNA is left out, because the CDR3 cannot be placed on it with certainty; the CDR3 is given as TCRdb lists it. The V and J genes are TRBV4-3 and TRBJ2-5; the DNA was not compared with TRBD2, the D call given in the table. Germline V gives CDR1 LGHNA, CDR2 YSLEER. The CDR3 is 16 residues long, ends included. The CDR3 loop is CASSQAGGVGQETQYL.

Comments on this clonotype: Germline and junction disagree at one end, which may indicate a read error. The chain is built from TRBV4-1 and TRBJ2-4, with 7 bases lining up with TRBD2. CDR3 size: 17 residues. The V gene's germline CDR1 is MGHRA and CDR2 YSYEKL. CDR3 region: CASIQEARGGEGNIQYF. Written as DNA, the CDR3 is TGCGCCAGCATCCAAGAGGCACGCGGGGGTGAAGGCAACATTCAGTACTTC.

Concerning this clonotype itself: One end of the junction varies from germline; a read error may be responsible. The chain uses TRBV29-1 and TRBJ2-3; D is unresolved. This CDR3 has 14 amino acids. Germline CDR1 is SQVTM and CDR2 is ANQGSEA. The CDR3 region has the DNA TGCAACGTTCATAGAGCTTCTAGCACAGATACGCAGTATTTT. Translating it yields CNVHRASSTDTQYF.

The chain is built from TRBV12-3 or TRBV12-4 and TRBJ2-7; D is unresolved. The length of the CDR3 is 14 residues. The V and J ends lost 8 bases and 0 bases respectively, with 14 bases between them. The CDR3, as DNA: TGTGCCAGCGGTTATATGAGAACCTCCTACGAGCAGTACTTC. Protein sequence: CASGYMRTSYEQYF.

On this clonotype: At one boundary the junction diverges from the germline segment, which might be a read error. This chain uses TRBV29-1 with TRBJ1-3; D possibly corresponds to TRBD1 (5 bases). The CDR3 length is 13 residues. Germline loops: CDR1 SQVTM, CDR2 ANQGSEA. The CDR3 nucleotides are TGCAACGTTGAGACAGCGGCTGGAAACACCGTATATTTT. Encoded protein: CNVETAAGNTVYF. Based on the CDR3 plus reference TRBV29-1 and TRBJ1-3, the full variable domain is SAVISQKPSRDICQRGTSLTIQCQVDSQVTMMFWYRQQPGQSLTLIATANQGSEATYESGFVIDKFPISRPNLTFSTLTVSNMSPEDSSIYLCNVETAAGNTVYFGEGSWLTVV.

The chain has TRBV19 and TRBJ2-5; D might be TRBD1 or TRBD2, each matching 5 bases. CDR1 LNHDA and CDR2 SQIVND come from the germline V gene (reference sequence). Deletions cut 5 bases from V and 5 bases from J, with 12 bases between. This CDR3 is 13 amino acids long. CDR3 sequence (DNA): TGTGCCAGTAGTGAGGGGCGAACGGAGACCCAGTACTTC. This gives the protein CASSEGRTETQYF. Looking up the rest from reference TRBV19 and TRBJ2-5 gives the full variable domain: DGGITQSPKYLFRKEGQNVTLSCEQNLNHDAMYWYRQDPGQGLRLIYYSQIVNDFQKGDIAEGYSVSREKKESFPLTVTSAQKNPTAFYLCASSEGRTETQYFGPGTRLLVL.

J is TRBJ2-1 and V is TRBV10-1; the match to TRBD2 covers 10 bases. The CDR3 is 15 amino acids. Germline V gene lookup returns CDR1 WNHNN and CDR2 SYGVQD (reference sequence). The CDR3 nucleotides read TGCCTCAGCAGCGCGGGACTAGCGAGGAAGGATGAGCAGTTCTTC. Translating gives CLSSAGLARKDEQFF.

About this clonotype: A much larger clone is a single base away; this may be a read error. The chain links TRBV5-1 to TRBJ2-1; D remains unclear. Germline V CDR1 and CDR2: SGHRS, YFSETQ. The V end lost 5 bases, the J end lost 7 bases, and 13 bases lay between the germline ends. CDR3 length: 13 residues. Here the CDR3 reads CASSEAVGNEQFF. CDR3 sequence (DNA): TGCGCCAGCAGTGAGGCGGTAGGGAATGAGCAGTTCTTC.

About this clonotype itself: One base away lies a much larger clone, so this may be a sequencing read error. V and J are TRBV5-1 and TRBJ1-4; 7 nucleotides align to TRBD1. The CDR3 has 15 amino acids. The V gene end was trimmed by 7 bases and the J gene end by 0 bases; junction bases not matched to a gene: 6. Germline CDR1 and CDR2: SGHRS and YFSETQ. The CDR3 protein is CASGWGTATNEKLFF. The CDR3 nucleotides are TGCGCCAGCGGCTGGGGGACAGCAACTAATGAAAAACTGTTTTTT.

The V call is TRBV6-5, the J call TRBJ1-1; no clear D. The V end was cut by 7 bases, the J end by 5 bases, with 20 bases between. The germline V gene has CDR1 MNHEY and CDR2 SVGAGI. The CDR3 has 15 residues. The CDR3 coding sequence is TGTGCCAGCACCACGGTCGCTAGGGTGGATACTGAAGCTTTCTTT. Protein: CASTTVARVDTEAFF.

On this clonotype itself: At one end the junction does not follow the germline gene, possibly because of a read error. CDR3 in DNA: TGTACCAGCAGTAGAATTGGGACAAGTAATGAAAAACTGTTTTTT. Protein sequence: CTSSRIGTSNEKLFF. V gene TRBV11-2 combines with J gene TRBJ1-4, with D possibly being TRBD1 (6 bases). The CDR3 length is 15 residues. CDR1 is SGHAT and CDR2 is FQNNGV in the germline V gene.

The rearrangement links TRBV6-2 or TRBV6-3 to TRBJ2-2; D remains unclear. V was cut by 4 bases and J by 4 bases, with 16 bases left in between. CDR3 length equals 16 residues. The germline V gene has CDR1 MNHEY and CDR2 SVGEGT. CDR3: CASSSELSVSTGELFF. CDR3 DNA: TGTGCCAGCAGTTCGGAATTGTCAGTTAGCACCGGGGAGCTGTTTTTT.

The rearrangement uses TRBV29-1 and TRBJ2-5; no reliable D call. The germline V gene has CDR1 SQVTM and CDR2 ANQGSEA. The CDR3 sequence is 14 residues long. Deletions cut 1 base from V and 2 bases from J, with 11 bases between. CDR3 bases: TGCAGCGTTGAAGTACCGAGAACGCAAGAGACCCAGTACTTC. Encoded protein: CSVEVPRTQETQYF.

The chain combines TRBV29-1 with TRBJ2-1, with D tentatively TRBD1 (5 bases). The CDR3 runs 12 residues. CDR1 is SQVTM, CDR2 ANQGSEA, per germline. Here the CDR3 reads CNVRQWYNEQFF. CDR3 in DNA: TGCAATGTCCGACAGTGGTACAATGAGCAGTTCTTC.

A remark on this clonotype: An end of the junction differs from the germline gene, which may be a read error. The V call is TRBV4-1, the J call TRBJ1-3; maybe TRBD1 (5 bases). This CDR3 spans 16 amino acids. Germline V gene data show CDR1 as MGHRA and CDR2 as YSYEKL. CDR3: CTSRRGQDLSGNTIYF. The CDR3 region has the DNA TGCACCAGCAGAAGGGGCCAGGACCTCTCTGGAAACACCATATATTTT.

Details on this clonotype: The junction departs from germline at one end; a sequencing error may be responsible. The chain recombines TRBV6-2 or TRBV6-3 with TRBJ2-2; 7 positions match TRBD2. CDR1 and CDR2 (germline): MNHEY, SVGEGT. This CDR3 region has 16 residues. The CDR3 DNA follows: TGTGCCAACAGTCTAGGACTTGCGGGAGTATCCGGGGAGCTGTTTTTT. Residues: CANSLGLAGVSGELFF.

This chain joins TRBV7-9 and TRBJ1-2; D remains ambiguous. The V and J ends lost 4 bases and 10 bases respectively, with 13 bases between them. The CDR3 is made up of 12 amino acids. Germline CDR1 and CDR2: SEHNR and FQNEAQ (reference sequence). The CDR3 reads CASSSSSPVYTF. In DNA form, the CDR3 reads TGTGCCAGCAGCTCAAGTTCACCAGTCTACACCTTC.